The clone carrying this TCR beta chain was counted only a few times. The data belong to a study of blood T cell repertoires in COVID-19. At the level of the study: Acute-phase and convalescent COVID-19 samples originated in the United States, Italy and Spain. From T cells, B-cell-depleted T cells, or PBMCs came the material, which was cDNA or gDNA.

In the study's own analysis: Amplifying reference gene primers gave estimates of nucleated cell counts. The data were produced by immunoSEQ multiplex PCR, yet TCRdb's version contains in-frame clones alone and is incomplete. The V and J calls and clone size come from that table; D and trimming were worked out from the DNA. The top ten clones hold 0.9% to 1% of a sample with around 260,000 clones, roughly 89% of them seen once. There are 18 residues in the CDR3. Per germline, CDR1 LGHDT and CDR2 YNNKEL (reference sequence). The V end lost 1 base, the J end lost 0 bases, and 18 bases lay between the germline ends.

The sequence derives from a woman aged 40 to 50 who had recovered from COVID-19. Sequenced input: peripheral blood. V and J are TRBV3-1 (or the pseudogene TRBV3-2) and TRBJ1-1, with a possible D match to TRBD1 (6 bases). The CDR3 sequence is CASSQGENRVGMNTEAFF. CDR3 DNA sequence: TGTGCCAGCAGCCAAGGGGAAAACAGGGTTGGCATGAACACTGAAGCTTTCTTT.